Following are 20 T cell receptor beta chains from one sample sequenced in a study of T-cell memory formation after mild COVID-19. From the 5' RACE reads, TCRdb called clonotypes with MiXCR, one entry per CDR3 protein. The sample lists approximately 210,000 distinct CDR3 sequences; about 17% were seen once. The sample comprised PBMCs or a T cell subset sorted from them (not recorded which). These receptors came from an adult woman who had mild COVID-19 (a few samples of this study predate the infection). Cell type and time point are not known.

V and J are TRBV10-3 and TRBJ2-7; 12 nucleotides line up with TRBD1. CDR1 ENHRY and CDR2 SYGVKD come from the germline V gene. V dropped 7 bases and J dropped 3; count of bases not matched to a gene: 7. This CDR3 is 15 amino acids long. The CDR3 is CAINGGQGANYEQYF. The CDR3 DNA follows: TGTGCCATCAATGGGGGACAGGGGGCTAACTACGAGCAGTACTTC.

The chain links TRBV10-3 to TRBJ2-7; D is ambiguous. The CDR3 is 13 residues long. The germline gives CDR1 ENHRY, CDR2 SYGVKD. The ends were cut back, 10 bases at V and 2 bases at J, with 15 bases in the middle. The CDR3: CANRSPGAYEQYF. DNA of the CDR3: TGTGCCAACCGGTCTCCTGGGGCCTACGAGCAGTACTTC.

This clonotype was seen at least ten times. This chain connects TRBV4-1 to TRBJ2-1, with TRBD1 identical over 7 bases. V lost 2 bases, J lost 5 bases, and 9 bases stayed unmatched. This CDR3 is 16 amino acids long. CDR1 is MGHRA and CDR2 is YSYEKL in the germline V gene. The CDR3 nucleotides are TGCGCCAGCAGCCAACAACAGGGGAAGGGTCACAATGAGCAGTTCTTC. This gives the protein CASSQQQGKGHNEQFF.

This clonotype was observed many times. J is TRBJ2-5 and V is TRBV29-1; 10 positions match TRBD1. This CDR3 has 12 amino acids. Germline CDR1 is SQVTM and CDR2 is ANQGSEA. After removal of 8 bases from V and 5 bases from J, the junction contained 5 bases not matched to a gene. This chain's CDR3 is CSSRQGAETQYF. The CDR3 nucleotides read TGCAGCAGCCGACAGGGGGCGGAGACCCAGTACTTC. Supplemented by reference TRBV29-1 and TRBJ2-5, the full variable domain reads SAVISQKPSRDICQRGTSLTIQCQVDSQVTMMFWYRQQPGQSLTLIATANQGSEATYESGFVIDKFPISRPNLTFSTLTVSNMSPEDSSIYLCSSRQGAETQYFGPGTRLLVL.

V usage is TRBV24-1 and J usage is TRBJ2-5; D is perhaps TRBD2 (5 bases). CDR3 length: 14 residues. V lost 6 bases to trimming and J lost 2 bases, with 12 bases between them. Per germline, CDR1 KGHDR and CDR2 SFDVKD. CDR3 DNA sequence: TGTGCCACCAGTCCTGATCGGGATCAAGAGACCCAGTACTTC. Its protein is CATSPDRDQETQYF.

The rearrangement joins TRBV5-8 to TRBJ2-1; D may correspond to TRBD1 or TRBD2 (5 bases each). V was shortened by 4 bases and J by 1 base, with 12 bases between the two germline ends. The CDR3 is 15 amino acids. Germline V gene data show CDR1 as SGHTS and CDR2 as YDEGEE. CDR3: CASSRRDGSYNEQFF. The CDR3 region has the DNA TGTGCCAGCAGCCGCCGGGACGGTTCCTACAATGAGCAGTTCTTC.

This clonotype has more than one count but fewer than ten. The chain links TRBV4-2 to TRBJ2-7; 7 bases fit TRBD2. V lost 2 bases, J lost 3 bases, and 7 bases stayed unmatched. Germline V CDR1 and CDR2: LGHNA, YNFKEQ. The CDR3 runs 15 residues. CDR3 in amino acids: CASSQMLAENYEQYF. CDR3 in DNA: TGTGCCAGCAGCCAAATGCTAGCGGAGAACTACGAGCAGTACTTC.

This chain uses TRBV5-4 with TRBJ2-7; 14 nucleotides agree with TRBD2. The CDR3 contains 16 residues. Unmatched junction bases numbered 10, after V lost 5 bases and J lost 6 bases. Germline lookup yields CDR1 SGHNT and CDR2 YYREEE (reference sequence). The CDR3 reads CASSSGLAGGGGEQYF. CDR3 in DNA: TGTGCCAGCAGTTCAGGACTAGCGGGGGGCGGAGGCGAGCAGTACTTC. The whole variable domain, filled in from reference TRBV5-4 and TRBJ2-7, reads ETGVTQSPTHLIKTRGQQVTLRCSSQSGHNTVSWYQQALGQGPQFIFQYYREEENGRGNFPPRFSGLQFPNYSSELNVNALELDDSALYLCASSSGLAGGGGEQYFGPGTRLTVT.

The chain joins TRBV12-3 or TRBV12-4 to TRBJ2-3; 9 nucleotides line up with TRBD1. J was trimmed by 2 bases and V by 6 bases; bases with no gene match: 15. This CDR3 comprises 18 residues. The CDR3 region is CASSYGQLGQGNTDTQYF. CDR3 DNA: TGTGCCAGCAGCTACGGACAACTGGGACAGGGAAACACAGATACGCAGTATTTT.

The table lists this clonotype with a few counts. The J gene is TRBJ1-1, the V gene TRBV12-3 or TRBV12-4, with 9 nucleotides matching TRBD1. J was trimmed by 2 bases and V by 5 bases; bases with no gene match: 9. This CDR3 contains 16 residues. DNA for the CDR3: TGTGCCAGCAGTCGTCCCGGGACAGGGACCAACACTGAAGCTTTCTTT. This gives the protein CASSRPGTGTNTEAFF.

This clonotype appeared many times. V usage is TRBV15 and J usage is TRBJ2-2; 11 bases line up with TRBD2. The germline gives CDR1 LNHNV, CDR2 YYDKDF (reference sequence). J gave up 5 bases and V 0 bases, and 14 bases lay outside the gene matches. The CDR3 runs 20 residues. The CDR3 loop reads CATSRDVEVLASGGTGELFF. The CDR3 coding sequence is TGTGCCACCAGCAGAGATGTAGAGGTGTTGGCTAGCGGGGGGACCGGGGAGCTGTTTTTT.

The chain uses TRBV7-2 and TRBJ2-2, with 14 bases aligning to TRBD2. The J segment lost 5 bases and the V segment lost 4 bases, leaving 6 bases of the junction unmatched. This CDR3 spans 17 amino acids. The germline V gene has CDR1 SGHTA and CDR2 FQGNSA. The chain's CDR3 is CASSSGTSGSRTGELFF. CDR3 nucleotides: TGTGCCAGCAGCTCCGGGACTAGCGGGAGCCGGACCGGGGAGCTGTTTTTT.

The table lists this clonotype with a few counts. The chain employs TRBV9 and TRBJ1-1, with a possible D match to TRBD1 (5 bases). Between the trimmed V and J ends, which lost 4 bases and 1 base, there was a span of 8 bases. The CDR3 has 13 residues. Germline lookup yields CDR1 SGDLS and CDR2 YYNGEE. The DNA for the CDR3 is TGTGCCAGCAGCACGACAGCGAACACTGAAGCTTTCTTT. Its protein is CASSTTANTEAFF. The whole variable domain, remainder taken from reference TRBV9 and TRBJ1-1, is DSGVTQTPKHLITATGQRVTLRCSPRSGDLSVYWYQQSLDQGLQFLIQYYNGEERAKGNILERFSAQQFPDLHSELNLSSLELGDSALYFCASSTTANTEAFFGQGTRLTVV.

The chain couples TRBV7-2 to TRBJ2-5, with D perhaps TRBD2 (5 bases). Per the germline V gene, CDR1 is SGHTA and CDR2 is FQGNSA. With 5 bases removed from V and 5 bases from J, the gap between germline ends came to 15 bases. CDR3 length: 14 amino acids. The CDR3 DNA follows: TGTGCCAGCAGCCAGAGTAGTAAGCGGGAGACCCAGTACTTC. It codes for CASSQSSKRETQYF.

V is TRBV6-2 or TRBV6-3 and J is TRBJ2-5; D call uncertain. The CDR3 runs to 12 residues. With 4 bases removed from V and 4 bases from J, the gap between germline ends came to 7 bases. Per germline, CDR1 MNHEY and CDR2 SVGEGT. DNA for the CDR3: TGTGCCAGCAGTTCACTTGTAGAGACCCAGTACTTC. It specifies CASSSLVETQYF.

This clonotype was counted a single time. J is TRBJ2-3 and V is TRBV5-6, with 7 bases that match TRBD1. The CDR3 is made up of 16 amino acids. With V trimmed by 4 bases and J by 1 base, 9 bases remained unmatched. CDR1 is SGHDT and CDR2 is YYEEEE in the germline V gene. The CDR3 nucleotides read TGTGCCAGCAGCCCGGCCCCCGGACAGGGCACAGATACGCAGTATTTT. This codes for CASSPAPGQGTDTQYF. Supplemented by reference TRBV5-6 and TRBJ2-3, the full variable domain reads DAGVTQSPTHLIKTRGQQVTLRCSPKSGHDTVSWYQQALGQGPQFIFQYYEEEERQRGNFPDRFSGHQFPNYSSELNVNALLLGDSALYLCASSPAPGQGTDTQYFGPGTRLTVL.

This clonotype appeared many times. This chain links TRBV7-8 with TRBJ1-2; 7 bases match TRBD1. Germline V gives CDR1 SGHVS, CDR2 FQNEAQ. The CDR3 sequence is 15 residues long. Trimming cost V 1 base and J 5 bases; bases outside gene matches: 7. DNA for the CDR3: TGTGCCAGCAGCTTAGGGACAGGTCTAAATTATGGCTACACCTTC. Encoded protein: CASSLGTGLNYGYTF.

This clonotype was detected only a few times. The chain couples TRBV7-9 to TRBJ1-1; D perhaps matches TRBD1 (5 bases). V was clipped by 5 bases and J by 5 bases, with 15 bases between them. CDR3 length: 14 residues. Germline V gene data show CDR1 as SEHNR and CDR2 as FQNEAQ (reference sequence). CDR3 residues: CASSPRGRETEAFF. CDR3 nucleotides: TGTGCCAGCAGCCCCCGGGGCAGGGAGACTGAAGCTTTCTTT.

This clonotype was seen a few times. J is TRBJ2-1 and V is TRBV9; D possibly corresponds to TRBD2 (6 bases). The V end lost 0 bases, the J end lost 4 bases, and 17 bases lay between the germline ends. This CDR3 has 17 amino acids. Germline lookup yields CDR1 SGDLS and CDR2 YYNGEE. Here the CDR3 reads CASSVGAGRALYNEQFF. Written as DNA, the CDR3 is TGTGCCAGCAGCGTAGGGGCGGGGCGGGCGTTATACAATGAGCAGTTCTTC.

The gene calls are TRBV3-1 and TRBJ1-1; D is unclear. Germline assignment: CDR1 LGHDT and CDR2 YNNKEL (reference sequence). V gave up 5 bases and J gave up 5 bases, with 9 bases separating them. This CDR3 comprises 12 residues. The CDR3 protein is CASSVVGTEAFF. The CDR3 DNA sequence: TGTGCCAGCAGCGTCGTGGGGACTGAAGCTTTCTTT.